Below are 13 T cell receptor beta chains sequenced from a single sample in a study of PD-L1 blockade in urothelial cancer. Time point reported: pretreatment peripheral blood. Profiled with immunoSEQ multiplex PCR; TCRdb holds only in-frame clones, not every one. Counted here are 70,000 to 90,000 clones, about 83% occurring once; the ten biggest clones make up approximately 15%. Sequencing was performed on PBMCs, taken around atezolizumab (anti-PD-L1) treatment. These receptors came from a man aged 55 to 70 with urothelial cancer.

The CDR3 nucleotides read TGTGCCAGCTTCGAGGGCAGGTTCACCGGGGAGCTGTTTTTT. Its protein is CASFEGRFTGELFF. This chain links TRBV2 with TRBJ2-2; D perhaps matches TRBD2 (5 bases). Germline assignment: CDR1 SNHLY and CDR2 FYNNEI. V was trimmed by 8 bases and J by 4 bases, leaving 14 bases between them. There are 14 residues in the CDR3.

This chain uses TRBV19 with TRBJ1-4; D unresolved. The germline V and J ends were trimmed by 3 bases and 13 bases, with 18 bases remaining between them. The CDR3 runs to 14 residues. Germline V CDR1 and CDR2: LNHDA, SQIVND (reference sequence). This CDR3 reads CASSIQLLTPGLFF. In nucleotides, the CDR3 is TGTGCCAGTAGTATCCAATTATTGACACCTGGACTGTTTTTT.

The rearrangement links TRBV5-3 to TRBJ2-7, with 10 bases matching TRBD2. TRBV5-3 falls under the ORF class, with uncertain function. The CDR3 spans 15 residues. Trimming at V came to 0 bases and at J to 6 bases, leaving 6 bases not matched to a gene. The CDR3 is CARSLVSGRFREQYF. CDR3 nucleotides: TGTGCCAGAAGCTTGGTTAGCGGGAGGTTTCGCGAGCAGTACTTC.

The CDR3 here is CASSSLGPIDTQYF. The CDR3 DNA is TGTGCCAGCAGCTCCCTGGGGCCGATAGATACGCAGTATTTT. The chain carries TRBV6-6 and TRBJ2-3; a weak D match, TRBD1 (5 bases). The CDR3 has 14 amino acids. Trimming stripped 6 bases from V and 5 bases from J, with 15 bases between. Looked up from germline, CDR1 is MNHNY and CDR2 is SVGAGI (reference sequence).

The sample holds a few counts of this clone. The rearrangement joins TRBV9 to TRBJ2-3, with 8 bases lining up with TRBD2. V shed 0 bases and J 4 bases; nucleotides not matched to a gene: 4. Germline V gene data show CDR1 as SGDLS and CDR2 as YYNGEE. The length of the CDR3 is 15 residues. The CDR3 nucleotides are TGTGCCAGCAGCGTAGATGACGGGGGGGCAGATACGCAGTATTTT. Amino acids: CASSVDDGGADTQYF.

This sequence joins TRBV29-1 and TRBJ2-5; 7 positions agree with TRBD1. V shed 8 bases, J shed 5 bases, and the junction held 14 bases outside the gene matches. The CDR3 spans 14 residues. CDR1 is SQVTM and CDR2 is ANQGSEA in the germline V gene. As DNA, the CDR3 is TGCAGCACAAGCGCAATGGGACAGCAGGAGACCCAGTACTTC. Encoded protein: CSTSAMGQQETQYF.

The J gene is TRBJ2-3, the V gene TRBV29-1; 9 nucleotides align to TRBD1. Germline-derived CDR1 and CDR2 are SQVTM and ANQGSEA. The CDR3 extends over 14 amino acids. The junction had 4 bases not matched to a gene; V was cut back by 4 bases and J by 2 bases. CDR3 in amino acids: CSVAGTGLTDTQYF. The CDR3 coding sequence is TGCAGCGTTGCCGGGACAGGGCTCACAGATACGCAGTATTTT.

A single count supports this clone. The CDR3 sequence is CASSTSSADTQYF. The CDR3 DNA reads as TGTGCCAGCAGCACATCAAGCGCAGATACGCAGTATTTT. V usage is TRBV6-5 and J usage is TRBJ2-3; D uncertain. Germline V gene data show CDR1 as MNHEY and CDR2 as SVGAGI. V lost 6 bases and J lost 4, with 11 bases in between. This CDR3 has 13 residues.

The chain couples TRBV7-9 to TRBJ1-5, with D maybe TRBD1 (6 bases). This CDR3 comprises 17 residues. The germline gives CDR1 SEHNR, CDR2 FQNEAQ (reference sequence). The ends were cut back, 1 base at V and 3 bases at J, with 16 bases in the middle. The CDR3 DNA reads TGTGCCAGCAGCTTAGGTCGGGGCCAGGGGCACAATCAGCCCCAGCATTTT. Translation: CASSLGRGQGHNQPQHF.

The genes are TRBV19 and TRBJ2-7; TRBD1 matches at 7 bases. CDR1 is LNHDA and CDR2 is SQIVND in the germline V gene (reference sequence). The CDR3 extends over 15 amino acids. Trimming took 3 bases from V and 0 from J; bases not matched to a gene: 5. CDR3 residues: CASSMAQGTSYEQYF. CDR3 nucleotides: TGTGCCAGTAGTATGGCACAGGGGACCTCCTACGAGCAGTACTTC.

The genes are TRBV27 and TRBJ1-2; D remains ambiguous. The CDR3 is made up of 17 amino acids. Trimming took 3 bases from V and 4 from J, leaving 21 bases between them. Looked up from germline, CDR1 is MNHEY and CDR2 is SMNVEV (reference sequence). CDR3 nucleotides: TGTGCCAGCAGTTTCCGGCTTTCAGAAATACTAACCTATGGCTACACCTTC. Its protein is CASSFRLSEILTYGYTF.

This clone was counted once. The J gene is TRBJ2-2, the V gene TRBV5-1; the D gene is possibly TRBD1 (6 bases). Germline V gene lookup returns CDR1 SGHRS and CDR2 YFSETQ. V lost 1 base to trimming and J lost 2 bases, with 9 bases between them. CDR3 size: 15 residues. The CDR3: CASSLFGTNTGELFF. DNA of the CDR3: TGCGCCAGCAGCTTGTTTGGGACAAACACCGGGGAGCTGTTTTTT.

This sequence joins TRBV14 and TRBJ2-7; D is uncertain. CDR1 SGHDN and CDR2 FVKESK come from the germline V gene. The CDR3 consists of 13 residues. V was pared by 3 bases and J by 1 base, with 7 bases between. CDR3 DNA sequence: TGTGCCAGCAGCCAGGGCCCTTCCTACGAGCAGTACTTC. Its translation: CASSQGPSYEQYF.